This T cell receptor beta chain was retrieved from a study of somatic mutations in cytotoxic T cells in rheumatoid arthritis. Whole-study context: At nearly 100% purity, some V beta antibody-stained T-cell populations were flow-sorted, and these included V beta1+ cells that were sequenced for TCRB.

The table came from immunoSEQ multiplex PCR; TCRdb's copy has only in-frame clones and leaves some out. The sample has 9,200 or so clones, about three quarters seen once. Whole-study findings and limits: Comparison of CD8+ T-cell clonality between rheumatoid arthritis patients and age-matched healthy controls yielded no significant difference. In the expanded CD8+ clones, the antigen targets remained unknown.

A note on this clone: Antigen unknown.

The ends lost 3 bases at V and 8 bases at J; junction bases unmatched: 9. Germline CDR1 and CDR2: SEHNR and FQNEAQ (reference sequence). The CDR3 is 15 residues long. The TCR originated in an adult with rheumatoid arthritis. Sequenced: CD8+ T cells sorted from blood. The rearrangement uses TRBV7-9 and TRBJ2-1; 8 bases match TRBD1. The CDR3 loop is CASSFRSGGLDEQFF. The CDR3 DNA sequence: TGTGCCAGCAGCTTTCGGTCAGGGGGCTTGGATGAGCAGTTCTTC.